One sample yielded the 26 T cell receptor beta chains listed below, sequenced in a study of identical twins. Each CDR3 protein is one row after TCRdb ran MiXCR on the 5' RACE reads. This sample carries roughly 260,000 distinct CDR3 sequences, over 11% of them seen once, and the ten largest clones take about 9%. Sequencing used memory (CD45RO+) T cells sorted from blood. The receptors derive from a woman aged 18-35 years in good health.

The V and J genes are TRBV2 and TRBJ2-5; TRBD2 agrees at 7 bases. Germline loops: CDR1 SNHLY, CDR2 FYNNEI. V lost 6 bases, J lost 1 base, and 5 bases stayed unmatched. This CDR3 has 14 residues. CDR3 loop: CASRETSAQETQYF. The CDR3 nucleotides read TGTGCCAGCAGGGAAACTAGCGCCCAAGAGACCCAGTACTTC.

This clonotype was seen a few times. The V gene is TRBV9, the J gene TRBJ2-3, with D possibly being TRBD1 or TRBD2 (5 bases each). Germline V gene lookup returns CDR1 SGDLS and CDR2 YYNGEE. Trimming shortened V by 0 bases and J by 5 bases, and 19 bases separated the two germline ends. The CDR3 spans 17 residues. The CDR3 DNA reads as TGTGCCAGCAGCGTAGGCCCTCAAGGGACCTCTCAAGATACGCAGTATTTT. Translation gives CASSVGPQGTSQDTQYF.

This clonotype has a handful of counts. The CDR3 nucleotides read TGTGCCACCGTGGGAGAGACCCAGTACTTC. It is translated as CATVGETQYF. The V gene is TRBV28, the J gene TRBJ2-5; D not resolved. Deletions cut 10 bases from V and 4 bases from J, with 7 bases between. This CDR3 comprises 10 residues. Germline V lookup: CDR1 MDHEN, CDR2 SYDVKM.

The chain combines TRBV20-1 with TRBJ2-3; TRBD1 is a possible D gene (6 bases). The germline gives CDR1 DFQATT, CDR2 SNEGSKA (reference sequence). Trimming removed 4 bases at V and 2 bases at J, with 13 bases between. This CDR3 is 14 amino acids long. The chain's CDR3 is CSAKLQGNTDTQYF. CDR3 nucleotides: TGCAGTGCTAAGCTTCAGGGGAACACAGATACGCAGTATTTT.

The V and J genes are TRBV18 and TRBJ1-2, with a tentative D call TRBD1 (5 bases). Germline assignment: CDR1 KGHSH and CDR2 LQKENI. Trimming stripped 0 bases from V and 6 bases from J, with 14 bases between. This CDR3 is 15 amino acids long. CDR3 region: CASSPPPGRLDGYTF. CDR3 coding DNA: TGTGCCAGCTCACCACCGCCAGGGCGGCTGGATGGCTACACCTTC.

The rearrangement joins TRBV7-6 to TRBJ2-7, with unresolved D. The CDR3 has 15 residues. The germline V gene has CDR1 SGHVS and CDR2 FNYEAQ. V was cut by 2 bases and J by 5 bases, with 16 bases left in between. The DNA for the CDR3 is TGTGCCAGCAGCTTACAGGTTAACGAGGTCGACGAGCAGTACTTC. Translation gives CASSLQVNEVDEQYF.

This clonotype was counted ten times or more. Written as DNA, the CDR3 is TGTGCCAGCAGCCAACTGGGAGCGACTGAAGCTTTCTTT. The encoded protein is CASSQLGATEAFF. V is TRBV3-1 and J is TRBJ1-1; D uncertain. The ends were cut back, 2 bases at V and 5 bases at J, with 9 bases in the middle. CDR1 and CDR2 (germline): LGHDT, YNNKEL (reference sequence). This CDR3 is built from 13 residues.

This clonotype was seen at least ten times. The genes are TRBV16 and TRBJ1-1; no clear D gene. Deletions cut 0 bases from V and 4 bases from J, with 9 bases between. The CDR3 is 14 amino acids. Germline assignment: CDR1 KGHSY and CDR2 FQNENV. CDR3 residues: CASSQSGHGTEAFF. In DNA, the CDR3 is TGTGCCAGCAGCCAATCGGGTCATGGCACTGAAGCTTTCTTT.

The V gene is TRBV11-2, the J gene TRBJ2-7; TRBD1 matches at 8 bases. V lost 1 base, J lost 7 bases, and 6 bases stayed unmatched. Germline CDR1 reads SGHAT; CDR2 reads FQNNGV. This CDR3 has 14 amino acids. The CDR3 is CASSLAGGLREQYF. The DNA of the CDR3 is TGTGCCAGCAGCTTAGCAGGGGGCCTGAGGGAGCAGTACTTC.

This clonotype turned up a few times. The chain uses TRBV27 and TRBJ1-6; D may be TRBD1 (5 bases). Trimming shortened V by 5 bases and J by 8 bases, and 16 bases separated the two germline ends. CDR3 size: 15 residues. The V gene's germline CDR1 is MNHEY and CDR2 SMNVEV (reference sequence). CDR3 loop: CASSVGLGRYSPLHF. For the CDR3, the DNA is TGTGCCAGCAGTGTGGGACTGGGCCGGTATTCACCCCTCCACTTT.

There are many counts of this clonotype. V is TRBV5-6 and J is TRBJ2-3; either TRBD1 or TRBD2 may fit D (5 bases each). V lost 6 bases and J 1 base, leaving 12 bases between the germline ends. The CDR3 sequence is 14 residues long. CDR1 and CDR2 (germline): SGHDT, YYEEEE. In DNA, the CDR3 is TGTGCCAGCACCCCGGGACCAGGCACAGATACGCAGTATTTT. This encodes CASTPGPGTDTQYF. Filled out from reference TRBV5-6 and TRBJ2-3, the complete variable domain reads DAGVTQSPTHLIKTRGQQVTLRCSPKSGHDTVSWYQQALGQGPQFIFQYYEEEERQRGNFPDRFSGHQFPNYSSELNVNALLLGDSALYLCASTPGPGTDTQYFGPGTRLTVL.

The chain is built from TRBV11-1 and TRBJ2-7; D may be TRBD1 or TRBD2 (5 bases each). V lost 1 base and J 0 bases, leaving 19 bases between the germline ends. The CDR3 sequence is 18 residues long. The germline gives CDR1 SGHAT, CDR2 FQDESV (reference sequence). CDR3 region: CASSLGRFRGPLSYEQYF. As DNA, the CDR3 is TGTGCCAGCAGCTTAGGCCGGTTTCGGGGCCCCCTCTCCTACGAGCAGTACTTC. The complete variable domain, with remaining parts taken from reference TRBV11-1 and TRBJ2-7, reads EAEVAQSPRYKITEKSQAVAFWCDPISGHATLYWYRQILGQGPELLVQFQDESVVDDSQLPKDRFSAERLKGVDSTLKIQPAELGDSAMYLCASSLGRFRGPLSYEQYFGPGTRLTVT.

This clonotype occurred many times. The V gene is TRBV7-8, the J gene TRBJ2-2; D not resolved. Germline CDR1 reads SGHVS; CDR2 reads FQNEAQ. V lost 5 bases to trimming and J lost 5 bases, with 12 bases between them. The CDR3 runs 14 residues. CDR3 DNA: TGTGCCAGCAGCCCAGTGGGTCGGACCGGGGAGCTGTTTTTT. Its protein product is CASSPVGRTGELFF.

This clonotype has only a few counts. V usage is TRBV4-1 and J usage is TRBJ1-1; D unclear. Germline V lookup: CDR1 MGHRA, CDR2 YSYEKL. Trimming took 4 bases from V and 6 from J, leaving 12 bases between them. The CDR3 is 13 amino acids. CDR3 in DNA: TGCGCCAGCAGCCTGGCCGATCGGGCTGAAGCTTTCTTT. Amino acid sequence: CASSLADRAEAFF.

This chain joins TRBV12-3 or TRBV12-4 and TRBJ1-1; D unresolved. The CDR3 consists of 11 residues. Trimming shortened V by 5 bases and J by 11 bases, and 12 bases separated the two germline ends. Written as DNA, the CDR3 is TGTGCCAGCAGTCGGACGCAAGTCGCTTTCTTT. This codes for CASSRTQVAFF.

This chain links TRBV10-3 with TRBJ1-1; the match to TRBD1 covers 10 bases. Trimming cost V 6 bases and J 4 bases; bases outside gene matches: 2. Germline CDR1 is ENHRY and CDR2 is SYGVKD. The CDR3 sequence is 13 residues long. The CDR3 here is CAIRGQGPTEAFF. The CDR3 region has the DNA TGTGCCATCAGGGGACAGGGGCCCACTGAAGCTTTCTTT.

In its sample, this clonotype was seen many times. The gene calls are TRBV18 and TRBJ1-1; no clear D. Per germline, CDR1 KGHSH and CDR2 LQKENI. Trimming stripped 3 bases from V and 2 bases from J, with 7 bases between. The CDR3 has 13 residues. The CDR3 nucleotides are TGTGCCAGCTCACCTTTTGCTAACACTGAAGCTTTCTTT. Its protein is CASSPFANTEAFF.

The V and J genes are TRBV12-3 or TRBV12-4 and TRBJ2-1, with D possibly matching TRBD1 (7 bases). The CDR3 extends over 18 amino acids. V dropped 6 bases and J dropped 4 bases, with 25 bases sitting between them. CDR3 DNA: TGTGCCAGCAGCTGGGGTACAGGGGCTGTCGGACTATACAATGAGCAGTTCTTC. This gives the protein CASSWGTGAVGLYNEQFF.

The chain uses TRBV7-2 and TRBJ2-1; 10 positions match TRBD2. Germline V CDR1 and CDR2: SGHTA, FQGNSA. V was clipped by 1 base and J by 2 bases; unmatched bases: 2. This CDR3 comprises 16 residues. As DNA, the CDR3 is TGTGCCAGCAGCTTAGATAGCGGGAGGACCTACAATGAGCAGTTCTTC. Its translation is CASSLDSGRTYNEQFF. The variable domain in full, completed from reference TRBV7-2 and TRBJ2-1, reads GAGVSQSPSNKVTEKGKDVELRCDPISGHTALYWYRQSLGQGLEFLIYFQGNSAPDKSGLPSDRFSAERTGGSVSTLTIQRTQQEDSAVYLCASSLDSGRTYNEQFFGPGTRLTVL.

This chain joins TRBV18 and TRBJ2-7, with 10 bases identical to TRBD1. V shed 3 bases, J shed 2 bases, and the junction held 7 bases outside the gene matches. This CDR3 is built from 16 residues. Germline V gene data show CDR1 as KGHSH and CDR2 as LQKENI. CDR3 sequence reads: CASSPYGQGETYEQYF. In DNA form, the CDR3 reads TGTGCCAGCTCACCTTATGGACAGGGGGAGACCTACGAGCAGTACTTC.

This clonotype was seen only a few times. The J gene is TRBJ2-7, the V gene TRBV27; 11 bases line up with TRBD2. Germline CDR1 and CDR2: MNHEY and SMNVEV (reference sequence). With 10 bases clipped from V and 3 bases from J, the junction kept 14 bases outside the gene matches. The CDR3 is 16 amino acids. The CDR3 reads CATKDRETSGIYEQYF. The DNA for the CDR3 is TGTGCCACGAAGGACAGAGAGACTAGCGGGATCTACGAGCAGTACTTC.

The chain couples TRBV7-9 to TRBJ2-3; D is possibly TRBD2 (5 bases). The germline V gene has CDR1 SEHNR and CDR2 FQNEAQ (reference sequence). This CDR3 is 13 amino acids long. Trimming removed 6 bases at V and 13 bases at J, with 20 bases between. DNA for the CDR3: TGTGCCAGCAGACTTAGCGCCCCACCGACGGAGTATTTT. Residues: CASRLSAPPTEYF.

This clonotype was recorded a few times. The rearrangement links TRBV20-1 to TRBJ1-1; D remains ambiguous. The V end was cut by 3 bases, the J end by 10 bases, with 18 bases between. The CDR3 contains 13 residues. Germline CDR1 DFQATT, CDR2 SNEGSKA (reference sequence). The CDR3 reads CSARSTGDGRAFF. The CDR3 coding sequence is TGCAGTGCTAGGTCGACCGGGGATGGTAGAGCTTTCTTT.

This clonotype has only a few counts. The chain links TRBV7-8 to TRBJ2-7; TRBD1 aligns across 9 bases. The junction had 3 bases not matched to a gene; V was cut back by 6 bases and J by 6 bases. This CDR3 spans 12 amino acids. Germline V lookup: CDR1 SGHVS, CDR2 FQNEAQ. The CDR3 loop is CASRLTGGEQYF. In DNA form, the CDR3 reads TGTGCCAGCAGGCTGACAGGGGGCGAGCAGTACTTC.

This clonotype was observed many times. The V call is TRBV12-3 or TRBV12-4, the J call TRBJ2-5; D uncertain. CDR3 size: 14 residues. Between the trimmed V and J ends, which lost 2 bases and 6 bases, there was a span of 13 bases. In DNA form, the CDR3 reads TGTGCCAGCAGTTTAACTGAAGGGATACAGACCCAGTACTTC. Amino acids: CASSLTEGIQTQYF.

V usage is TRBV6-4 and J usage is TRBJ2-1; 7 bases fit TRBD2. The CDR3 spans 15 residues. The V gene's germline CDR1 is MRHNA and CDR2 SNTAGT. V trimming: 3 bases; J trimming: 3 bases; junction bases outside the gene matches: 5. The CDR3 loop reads CASSEVSSGYNEQFF. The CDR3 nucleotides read TGTGCCAGCAGTGAAGTGTCTAGCGGCTACAATGAGCAGTTCTTC.